The TCR beta chain described here comes from a study of T cells in localized non-small cell lung cancer. Only one count was recorded for this clone. Its antigen remains unknown. The assay was immunoSEQ multiplex PCR, and TCRdb's table has in-frame clones only and misses some. The sample yields 45,000 or so clones, about 86% seen once. The V end lost 5 bases, the J end lost 3 bases, and 13 bases lay between the germline ends. CDR1 WSHSY and CDR2 SAAADI come from the germline V gene. This CDR3 comprises 14 residues. The study's findings and limits: Adjacent lung exhibited a median of 57 among the 100 most abundant tumor clones. Highest T cell clonality was seen in uninvolved adjacent lung, surpassing that measured in tumor. Higher T cell density in the blood was associated with longer overall survival, whereas higher adjacent-lung clonality associated with shorter survival.

The TCR comes from a man aged 40-75 years with stage II lung adenocarcinoma. Specimen: PBMCs, collected before any cancer treatment. This chain joins TRBV10-2 and TRBJ1-1, with D possibly matching TRBD1 (6 bases). The CDR3 loop is CASSPQGPYTEAFF. The CDR3 DNA reads as TGCGCCAGCAGTCCGCAGGGGCCTTACACTGAAGCTTTCTTT.